Sequencing of this TCR beta chain was carried out in a study of blood T cell repertoires in COVID-19. Study-wide background: In each case, the material was cDNA or gDNA derived from T cells, B-cell-depleted T cells, or PBMCs.

Turning to this clone: Mismatch with germline at one junction end may stem from a read error.

Original handling: How many nucleated cells were present was estimated from reference gene primer amplification. TCRdb's copy holds only in-frame clones and misses some; the assay was immunoSEQ multiplex PCR. The V and J calls and clone size are taken from that table; D and trimming were inferred from the DNA. Altogether under 300,000 clones are present, 88% being singletons, with the ten largest covering 2.5%. Germline values: CDR1 SGHAT, CDR2 FQNNGV. This CDR3 contains 14 residues. The chain combines TRBV11-2 with TRBJ2-3; 10 bases align to TRBD2. The material sequenced was PBMCs or T cells enriched from blood (not recorded which). The clonotype originates from a woman in her thirties or forties with acute COVID-19. The chain's CDR3 is CASSLDGNSGRLHF. For the CDR3, the DNA is TGTGCCAGCAGCTTAGATGGAAATAGCGGGAGGCTTCATTTT.